This entry describes one T cell receptor (beta chain). Antigen: not known. PCR employed 60 Vbeta and 13 Jbeta primers. Using immunoSEQ multiplex PCR, the repertoire was profiled, and TCRdb retains in-frame clones only, with some absent. Of some 120,000 clones in the sample, 65% to 75% were seen once. The data derive from a study of cytomegalovirus exposure and HLA in healthy donors. Findings of the study overall: Indistinguishable V segments such as TRBV6-2 and TRBV6-3 were excluded. In vitro confirmation showed a few CMV-associated chains to be CMV antigen specific. High sensitivity and specificity were reportedly achieved when the classifier diagnosed cytomegalovirus status. An analysis done earlier found most TCR beta V segments productive about 87% or about 30% of the time.

Germline assignment: CDR1 SGDLS and CDR2 YYNGEE. The CDR3 has 16 amino acids. Trimming shortened V by 0 bases and J by 7 bases, and 16 bases separated the two germline ends. The source is a man younger than 40 in good health and CMV-seropositive. This rearrangement joins TRBV9 to TRBJ1-4, with D possibly TRBD1 on 6 matching bases. The sequenced sample was PBMCs. The DNA for the CDR3 is TGTGCCAGCAGCGTAGGGGCGATACAGGGTCGTGAAAAACTGTTTTTT. It encodes CASSVGAIQGREKLFF.